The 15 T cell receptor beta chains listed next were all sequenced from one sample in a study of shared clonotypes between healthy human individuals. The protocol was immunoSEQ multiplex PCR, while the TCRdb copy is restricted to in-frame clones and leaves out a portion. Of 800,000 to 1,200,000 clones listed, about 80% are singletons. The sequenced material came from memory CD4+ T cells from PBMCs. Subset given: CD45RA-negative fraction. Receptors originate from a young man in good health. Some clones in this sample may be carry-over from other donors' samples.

CDR3 region: CASSHSWVAEAFF. Written as DNA, the CDR3 is TGTGCCAGCAGCCATTCCTGGGTCGCTGAAGCTTTCTTT. The chain joins TRBV14 to TRBJ1-1; no clear D. The CDR3 runs to 13 residues. Trimming stripped 3 bases from V and 6 bases from J, with 11 bases between. The germline gives CDR1 SGHDN, CDR2 FVKESK.

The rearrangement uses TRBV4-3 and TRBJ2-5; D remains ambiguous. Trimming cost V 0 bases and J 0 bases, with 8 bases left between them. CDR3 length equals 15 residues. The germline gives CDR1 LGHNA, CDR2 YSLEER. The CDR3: CASSQDHGYQETQYF. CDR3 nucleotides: TGCGCCAGCAGCCAAGATCACGGGTACCAAGAGACCCAGTACTTC.

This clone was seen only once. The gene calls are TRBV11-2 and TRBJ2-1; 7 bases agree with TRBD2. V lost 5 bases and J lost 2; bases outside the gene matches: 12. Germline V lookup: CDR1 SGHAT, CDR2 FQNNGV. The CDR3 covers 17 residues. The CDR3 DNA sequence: TGTGCCAGCAGCCGTACTATACTAGCGAGAACCTACAATGAGCAGTTCTTC. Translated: CASSRTILARTYNEQFF.

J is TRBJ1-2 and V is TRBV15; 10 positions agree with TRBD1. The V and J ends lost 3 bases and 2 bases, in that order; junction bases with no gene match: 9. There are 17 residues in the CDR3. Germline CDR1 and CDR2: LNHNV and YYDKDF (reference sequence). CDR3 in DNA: TGTGCCACCAGCAGTGATTACGGGACAGGGGAGAACTATGGCTACACCTTC. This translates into CATSSDYGTGENYGYTF.

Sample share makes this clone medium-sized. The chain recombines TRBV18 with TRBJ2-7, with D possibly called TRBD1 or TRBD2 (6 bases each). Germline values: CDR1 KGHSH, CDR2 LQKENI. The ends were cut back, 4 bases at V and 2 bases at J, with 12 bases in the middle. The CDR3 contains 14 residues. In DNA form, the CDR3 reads TGTGCCAGCTCACGGGGGGCGGGGACCTACGAGCAGTACTTC. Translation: CASSRGAGTYEQYF.

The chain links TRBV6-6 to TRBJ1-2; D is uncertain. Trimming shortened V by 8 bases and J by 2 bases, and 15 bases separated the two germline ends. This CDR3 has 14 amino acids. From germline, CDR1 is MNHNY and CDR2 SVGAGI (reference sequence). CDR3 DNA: TGTGCCAGCGTCGGTATGGGGAACAACTATGGCTACACCTTC. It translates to CASVGMGNNYGYTF.

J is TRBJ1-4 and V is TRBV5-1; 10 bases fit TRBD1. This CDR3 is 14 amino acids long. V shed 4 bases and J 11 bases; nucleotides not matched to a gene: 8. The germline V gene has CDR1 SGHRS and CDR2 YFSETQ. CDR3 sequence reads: CASSDRQGAGKLFF. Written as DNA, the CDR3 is TGCGCCAGCAGCGACAGACAGGGGGCAGGGAAACTGTTTTTT.

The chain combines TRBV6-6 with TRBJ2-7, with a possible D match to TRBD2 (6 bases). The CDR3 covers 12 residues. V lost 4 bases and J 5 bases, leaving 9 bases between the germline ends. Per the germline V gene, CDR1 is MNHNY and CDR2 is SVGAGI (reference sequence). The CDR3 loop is CASSSGLHEQYF. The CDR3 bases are TGTGCCAGCAGTTCGGGACTCCACGAGCAGTACTTC.

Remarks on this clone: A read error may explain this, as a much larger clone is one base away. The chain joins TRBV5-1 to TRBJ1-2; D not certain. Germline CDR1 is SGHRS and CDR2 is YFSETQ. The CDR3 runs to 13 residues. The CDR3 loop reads CASSGQRYDGYIF. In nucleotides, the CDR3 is TGCGCCAGCAGCGGTCAGAGGTACGATGGCTACATCTTC.

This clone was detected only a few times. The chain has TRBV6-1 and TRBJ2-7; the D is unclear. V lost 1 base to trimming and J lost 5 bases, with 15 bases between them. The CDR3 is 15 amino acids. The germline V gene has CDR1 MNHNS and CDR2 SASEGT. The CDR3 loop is CASSEGWQPRDEQYF. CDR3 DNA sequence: TGTGCCAGCAGTGAAGGGTGGCAACCCCGAGACGAGCAGTACTTC.

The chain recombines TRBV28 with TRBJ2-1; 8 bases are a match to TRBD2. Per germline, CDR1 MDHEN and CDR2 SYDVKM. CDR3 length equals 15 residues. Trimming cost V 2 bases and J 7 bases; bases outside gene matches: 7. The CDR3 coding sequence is TGTGCCAGCAGTTTACTCAGCGGGAGAGGAAATGAGCAGTTCTTC. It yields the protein CASSLLSGRGNEQFF.

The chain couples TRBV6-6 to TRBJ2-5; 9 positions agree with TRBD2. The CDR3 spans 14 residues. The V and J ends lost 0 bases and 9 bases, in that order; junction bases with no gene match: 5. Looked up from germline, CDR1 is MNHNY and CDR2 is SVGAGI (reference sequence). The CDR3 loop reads CASSYSPSGMAQYF. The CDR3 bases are TGTGCCAGCAGTTACTCTCCTAGCGGGATGGCCCAGTACTTC.

This chain's CDR3 is CASSNLAGGQETQYF. DNA of the CDR3: TGTGCCAGCAGTAATCTAGCGGGAGGCCAAGAGACCCAGTACTTC. The chain employs TRBV2 and TRBJ2-5, with TRBD2 matching over 11 bases. Trimming took 5 bases from V and 1 from J; bases not matched to a gene: 3. Germline CDR1 SNHLY, CDR2 FYNNEI. This CDR3 is built from 15 residues.

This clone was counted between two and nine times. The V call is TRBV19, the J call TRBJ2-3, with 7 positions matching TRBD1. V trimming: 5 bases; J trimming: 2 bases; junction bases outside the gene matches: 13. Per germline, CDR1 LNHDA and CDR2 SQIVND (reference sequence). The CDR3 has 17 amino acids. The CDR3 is CASSASGQVRHTDTQYF. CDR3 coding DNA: TGTGCCAGTAGTGCCAGCGGACAGGTTCGACACACAGATACGCAGTATTTT.

The CDR3 coding sequence is TGTGCCAGCATACCTCGGACTCAAGGGGGCTACGAGCAGTACTTC. Translation gives CASIPRTQGGYEQYF. This sequence joins TRBV2 and TRBJ2-7; maybe TRBD1 (6 bases). The germline V gene encodes CDR1 SNHLY and CDR2 FYNNEI. The CDR3 runs to 15 residues. Trimming pared 7 bases from V and 3 bases from J, leaving 19 bases between.